These T cell receptor beta chains were read from a single sample in a study of T cell responses to AZD1222 COVID-19 vaccine. TCRdb's copy holds only in-frame clones and misses some; the assay was immunoSEQ multiplex PCR. The top ten clones hold 0.9% to 0.95% of a sample with about 130,000 clones, about 93% of them seen once. Sequencing used peripheral blood, obtained on day 0 of AZD1222 vaccination. The receptor source for this set is an adult in good health. The CDR3 runs from the conserved cysteine through the conserved F or W. D genes are given only for firm matches. Expanded clones are given a class, and other clones once, few, many or no size at all.

J gene | V gene | clone size | D gene | CDR3 DNA | CDR3 protein
TRBJ2-7 | TRBV20-1 | NA | NA | TGCAGTGCTAGTAAGGGTGGTTTTTTGGGGGAGCAGTACTTC | CSASKGGFLGEQYF
TRBJ2-1 | TRBV6-5 | NA | NA | TGTGCCGCCTCCTCCCACAGGTCCTACAATGAGCAGTTCTTC | CAASSHRSYNEQFF
TRBJ1-2 | TRBV6-1 | NA | TRBD1 | TGTGCCAGCAGTGAAGCCCCCGCAGGGGGCCTTGGCTACACCTTC | CASSEAPAGGLGYTF
TRBJ1-1 | TRBV2 | few | NA | TGTGCCAGCAGTCCGGGACACTTTGACACTGAAGCTTTCTTT | CASSPGHFDTEAFF
TRBJ1-1 | TRBV4-1 | NA | TRBD1 | TGCGCCAGCAGCGGGTACAGGGGGGCTCAGATGAACACTGAAGCTTTCTTT | CASSGYRGAQMNTEAFF
TRBJ2-7 | TRBV12-3/TRBV12-4 | NA | TRBD1 | TGTGCCAGCAGTTTAGGCGGACAGGCCGAGCAGTACTTC | CASSLGGQAEQYF
TRBJ1-2 | TRBV5-5 | NA | NA | TGTGCCAGCAGCCCGGCGGGACTCTCTAACTATGGCTACACCTTC | CASSPAGLSNYGYTF
TRBJ2-2 | TRBV12-3/TRBV12-4 | NA | NA | TGTGCCAGCAGGGCAATTCCCGGGGAGCTGTTTTTT | CASRAIPGELFF
TRBJ1-2 | TRBV30 | NA | TRBD1 | TGTGCCTGGACCTGGGGACAGGCGGGGGGCTACACCTTC | CAWTWGQAGGYTF
TRBJ2-1 | TRBV3-1/TRBV3-2 | NA | TRBD1 | TGTGCCAGCAGCCAAGACCTAAGGACAGGATACAATGAGCAGTTCTTC | CASSQDLRTGYNEQFF
TRBJ2-1 | TRBV6-5 | NA | NA | TGTGCCAGCAGCCTGCAGGCCCTGGGTGAGCAGTTCTTC | CASSLQALGEQFF
TRBJ1-1 | TRBV5-1 | once | TRBD1 | TGCGCCAGCAGCTTGAACCCGGGACAGGGGAACACTGAAGCTTTCTTT | CASSLNPGQGNTEAFF
TRBJ1-2 | TRBV6-5 | NA | TRBD1 | TGTGCCAGCAGGGAGGGACAGGCTTTGTATGGCTACACCTTC | CASREGQALYGYTF
TRBJ1-1 | TRBV5-1 | once | NA | TGCGCCAGCAGCTTGGCCGGGACGAACACTGAAGCTTTCTTT | CASSLAGTNTEAFF
TRBJ1-2 | TRBV7-8 | NA | NA | TGTGCCAGCAGCCGGGGCCCCCTGGAGGGCTACACCTTC | CASSRGPLEGYTF
TRBJ2-5 | TRBV10-3 | NA | TRBD2 | TGTGCCATCAGTGAAACCACTAGCGGGGCTTACGAAGAGACCCAGTACTTC | CAISETTSGAYEETQYF
TRBJ2-1 | TRBV19 | NA | TRBD2 | TGTGCCAGTAAAGCTGGGAGGGACTCAGGGCGGGAGCAGTTCTTC | CASKAGRDSGREQFF
TRBJ1-5 | TRBV4-2 | NA | NA | TGTGCCAGCAGTCTATCACGGCAGGCCTATCAGCCCCAGCATTTT | CASSLSRQAYQPQHF
TRBJ1-6 | TRBV28 | NA | NA | TGTGCCAGCACCCTTCCCGGGGCTAATTCACCCCTCCACTTT | CASTLPGANSPLHF
TRBJ1-1 | TRBV7-2 | NA | NA | TGTGCCAGCAGTCTCAGGGCCCAACCGTCCCTGAACACTGAAGCTTTCTTT | CASSLRAQPSLNTEAFF
TRBJ2-3 | TRBV4-1 | NA | NA | TGCGCCAGCAGCCACCCCGACAGTCGATCTAAAGATACGCAGTATTTT | CASSHPDSRSKDTQYF
TRBJ2-1 | TRBV7-8 | NA | TRBD2 | TGTGCCAGCAGCTTAGCGATAGCGGGGTACAATGAGCAGTTCTTC | CASSLAIAGYNEQFF
TRBJ1-5 | TRBV19 | NA | NA | TGTGCCAGTATCCTCTCAGGGGAGAGCAATCAGCCCCAGCATTTT | CASILSGESNQPQHF
TRBJ1-2 | TRBV30 | NA | NA | TGTGCCTGGAGTAGGTACAGCGCCAATGGCTACACCTTC | CAWSRYSANGYTF
TRBJ1-1 | TRBV10-3 | NA | NA | TGTGCCATCGCTGCAGCGAACACTGAAGCTTTCTTT | CAIAAANTEAFF
TRBJ2-5 | TRBV18 | NA | NA | TGTGCCAGCTCTCCCGAGGGGCAAGAGACCCAGTACTTC | CASSPEGQETQYF
TRBJ2-3 | TRBV9 | NA | NA | TGTGCCAGCAGCCCCCCTAGCACAGATACGCAGTATTTT | CASSPPSTDTQYF
TRBJ1-1 | TRBV6-1 | NA | NA | TGTGCCAGCAGTGAATGGGGACTACCGAACACTGAAGCTTTCTTT | CASSEWGLPNTEAFF
TRBJ1-2 | TRBV19 | NA | TRBD1 | TGTGCCAGTACCCCCCGACAGGGGGGGATTGGCTACACCTTC | CASTPRQGGIGYTF
TRBJ1-2 | TRBV30 | NA | NA | TGTGCCTGGAGCCATACAAGCTATGGCTACACCTTC | CAWSHTSYGYTF
TRBJ1-2 | TRBV7-3 | NA | NA | TGTGCCAGCAGCTTAGAGCCTAGTAACTATGGCTACACCTTC | CASSLEPSNYGYTF
TRBJ1-2 | TRBV15 | NA | NA | TGTGCCACCAGCAGAGATGAAGACAGCGGCTACACCTTC | CATSRDEDSGYTF
TRBJ2-7 | TRBV2 | NA | NA | TGTGCCAGCAAGGTAGACAACCCCCCTCTCTACGAGCAGTACTTC | CASKVDNPPLYEQYF
TRBJ1-2 | TRBV19 | NA | NA | TGTGCCAGTAGTATGCCGGGAGGCTACACCTTC | CASSMPGGYTF
TRBJ1-1 | TRBV15 | once | NA | TGTGCCACCAGCAGAGATCTTGCAGGGAGTTTAGTTACTGAAGCTTTCTTT | CATSRDLAGSLVTEAFF
TRBJ1-1 | TRBV19 | NA | TRBD1 | TGTGCCAGTAGTGCTACAGGGGATGAAGCTTTCTTT | CASSATGDEAFF
TRBJ1-6 | TRBV6-1 | NA | NA | TGTGCCAGCAGTGAAGCGCTCGGGGCAGTCAATTCACCCCTCCACTTT | CASSEALGAVNSPLHF
TRBJ2-7 | TRBV6-6 | NA | NA | TGTGCCAGCAGTTACGGCGGATCCTACGAGCAGTACTTC | CASSYGGSYEQYF
TRBJ1-1 | TRBV18 | NA | NA | TGTGCCAGCTCAGTCGGCGGTTCGGACACTGAAGCTTTCTTT | CASSVGGSDTEAFF
TRBJ2-2 | TRBV5-5 | once | TRBD1 | TGTGCCAGCAGCACGGGACAGCCGAACACCGGGGAGCTGTTTTTT | CASSTGQPNTGELFF
TRBJ2-1 | TRBV3-1/TRBV3-2 | NA | TRBD2 | TGTGCCAGCAGCCAAGGACCCCCAAGCGGGGAGTTTAATGAGCAGTTCTTC | CASSQGPPSGEFNEQFF
TRBJ2-3 | TRBV18 | NA | NA | TGTGCCAGCTCACCACCGCTCCCTGGGGGCACAGATACGCAGTATTTT | CASSPPLPGGTDTQYF
TRBJ1-1 | TRBV3-1/TRBV3-2 | once | NA | TGTGCCAGCAGCCAAGCATTTGACAGGAGAGAAGCTTTCTTT | CASSQAFDRREAFF
TRBJ1-2 | TRBV7-9 | NA | NA | TGTGCCAGCTCGCAAGAGCGGGCGTATGGCTACACCTTC | CASSQERAYGYTF
TRBJ2-7 | TRBV6-4 | NA | TRBD2 | TGTGCCAGCAGTGAGGAAGCGGGGTACGAGCAGTACTTC | CASSEEAGYEQYF
TRBJ1-2 | TRBV5-6 | NA | NA | TGTGCCAGCAGCTTAACAGGGTCGAACTATGGCTACACCTTC | CASSLTGSNYGYTF
TRBJ1-6 | TRBV11-2 | NA | NA | TGTGCCAGCAGTCTGCAGGGGTTCAATTCACCCCTCCACTTT | CASSLQGFNSPLHF
TRBJ2-2 | TRBV11-2 | NA | TRBD1 | TGTGCCAGCAGCCTCGGACCGGGACAGGGAGCCGGGGAGCTGTTTTTT | CASSLGPGQGAGELFF
TRBJ2-7 | TRBV13 | NA | TRBD1 | TGTGCCAGCAGCTTAGGGCGACAGGGATTCTACGAGCAGTACTTC | CASSLGRQGFYEQYF
TRBJ1-1 | TRBV7-6 | NA | NA | TGTGCCAGCAGCTTTGAACAGGGTCTCACTGAAGCTTTCTTT | CASSFEQGLTEAFF